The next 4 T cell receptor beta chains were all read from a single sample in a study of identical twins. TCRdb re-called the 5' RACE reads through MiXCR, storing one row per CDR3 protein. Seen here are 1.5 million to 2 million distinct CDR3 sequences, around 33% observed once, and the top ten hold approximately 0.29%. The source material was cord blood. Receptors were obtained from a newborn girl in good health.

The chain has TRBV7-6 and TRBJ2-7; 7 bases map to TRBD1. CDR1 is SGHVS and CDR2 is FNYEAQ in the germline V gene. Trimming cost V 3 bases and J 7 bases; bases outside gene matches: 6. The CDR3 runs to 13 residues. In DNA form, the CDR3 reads TGTGCCAGCAGCTTGAGGGGGCTAGGGGAGCAGTACTTC. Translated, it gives CASSLRGLGEQYF.

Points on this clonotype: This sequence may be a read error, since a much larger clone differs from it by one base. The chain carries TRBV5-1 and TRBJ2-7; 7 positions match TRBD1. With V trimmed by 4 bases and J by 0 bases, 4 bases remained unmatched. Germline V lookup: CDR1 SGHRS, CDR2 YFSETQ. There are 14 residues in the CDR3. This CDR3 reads CASSGDSSSYEQYF. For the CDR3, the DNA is TGCGCCAGCAGCGGGGACAGCAGCTCCTACGAGCAGTACTTC. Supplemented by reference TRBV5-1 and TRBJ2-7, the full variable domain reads KAGVTQTPRYLIKTRGQQVTLSCSPISGHRSVSWYQQTPGQGLQFLFEYFSETQRNKGNFPGRFSGRQFSNSRSEMNVSTLELGDSALYLCASSGDSSSYEQYFGPGTRLTVT.

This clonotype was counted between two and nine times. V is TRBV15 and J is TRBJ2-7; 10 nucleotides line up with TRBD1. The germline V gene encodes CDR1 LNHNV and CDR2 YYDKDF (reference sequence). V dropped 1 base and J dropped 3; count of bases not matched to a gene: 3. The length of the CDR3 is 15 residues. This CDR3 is CATSRVGQGSYEQYF. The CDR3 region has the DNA TGTGCCACCAGCAGAGTGGGACAGGGGAGCTACGAGCAGTACTTC.

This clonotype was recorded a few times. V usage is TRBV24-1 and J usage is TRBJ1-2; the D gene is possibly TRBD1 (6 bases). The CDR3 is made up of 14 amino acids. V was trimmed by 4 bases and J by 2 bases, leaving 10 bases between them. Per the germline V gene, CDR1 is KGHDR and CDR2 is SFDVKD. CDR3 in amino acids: CATSETDRNYGYTF. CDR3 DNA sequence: TGTGCCACCAGTGAAACGGACAGAAACTATGGCTACACCTTC.